The 14 T cell receptor beta chains presented below share a single source sample, sequenced in a study of immune evolution from preneoplasia to lung adenocarcinoma. Assay used: immunoSEQ multiplex PCR; TCRdb lists only in-frame clones, some missing. The sample shows about 11,000 clones, 65% to 90% of them seen only once. Sample: FFPE minimally invasive lung adenocarcinoma tissue. These receptors all come from a person aged 65 to 85 with lung adenocarcinoma.

V usage is TRBV28 and J usage is TRBJ2-1; D is unresolved. The V gene's germline CDR1 is MDHEN and CDR2 SYDVKM. With 5 bases removed from V and 4 bases from J, the gap between germline ends came to 6 bases. The CDR3 totals 12 residues. This CDR3 reads CASSPTYNEQFF. For the CDR3, the DNA is TGTGCCAGCAGTCCCACGTACAATGAGCAGTTCTTC.

The rearrangement links TRBV29-1 to TRBJ2-1; 11 nucleotides match TRBD2. CDR1 SQVTM and CDR2 ANQGSEA come from the germline V gene. The CDR3 totals 15 residues. V trimming: 6 bases; J trimming: 8 bases; junction bases outside the gene matches: 12. For the CDR3, the DNA is TGCAGCGTCGGGTCCCTAGCGGGGGGCTTGGATGAGCAGTTCTTC. As protein: CSVGSLAGGLDEQFF.

In DNA form, the CDR3 reads TGTGCCAGCAGCTTAGTCGCAGGGGAGCAGTACTTC. Translated, it gives CASSLVAGEQYF. This chain connects TRBV11-3 to TRBJ2-7, with D perhaps matching TRBD1 (5 bases). V lost 1 base, J lost 7 bases, and 8 bases lay in between. CDR1 and CDR2 (germline): SGHNT, YENEEA. The CDR3 covers 12 residues.

This clone came up a few times. The rearrangement uses TRBV10-1 and TRBJ2-2; D is undetermined. With 3 bases removed from V and 6 bases from J, the gap between germline ends came to 5 bases. The CDR3 extends over 12 amino acids. CDR1 WNHNN and CDR2 SYGVQD come from the germline V gene (reference sequence). CDR3 DNA: TGCGCCAGCAGTGAAAACTCCGGGGAGCTGTTTTTT. It is translated as CASSENSGELFF.

The gene calls are TRBV11-3 and TRBJ2-1; 9 nucleotides align to TRBD2. J gave up 12 bases and V 7 bases, and 16 bases lay outside the gene matches. Germline CDR1 and CDR2: SGHNT and YENEEA. The CDR3 consists of 15 residues. CDR3 in DNA: TGTGCCAGCAACGACGGTAGCGGGAGTCATAACGGGCAGTTCTTC. It codes for CASNDGSGSHNGQFF.

The chain couples TRBV2 to TRBJ2-6; D gene ambiguous. The CDR3 spans 11 residues. V lost 9 bases, J lost 2 bases, and 2 bases lay in between. CDR1 SNHLY and CDR2 FYNNEI come from the germline V gene. Written as DNA, the CDR3 is TGTGCCAGTGCTGGGGCCAACGTCCTGACTTTC. Translated: CASAGANVLTF.

V and J are TRBV6-5 and TRBJ2-5; D is possibly TRBD1 or TRBD2 (6 bases each). With 7 bases removed from V and 5 bases from J, the gap between germline ends came to 20 bases. This CDR3 comprises 15 residues. The V gene's germline CDR1 is MNHEY and CDR2 SVGAGI. The CDR3 bases are TGTGCCAGCACCCAAACTTGGGGGGCGAGGGAGACCCAGTACTTC. This codes for CASTQTWGARETQYF.

The chain couples TRBV28 to TRBJ2-3; D remains ambiguous. This CDR3 has 12 residues. Germline CDR1 MDHEN, CDR2 SYDVKM. Trimming shortened V by 10 bases and J by 0 bases, and 8 bases separated the two germline ends. The CDR3 DNA sequence: TGTGCCACCGCGATGAGCACAGATACGCAGTATTTT. It specifies CATAMSTDTQYF. Full variable domain (outside the CDR3, taken from reference TRBV28 and TRBJ2-3): DVKVTQSSRYLVKRTGEKVFLECVQDMDHENMFWYRQDPGLGLRLIYFSYDVKMKEKGDIPEGYSVSREKKERFSLILESASTNQTSMYLCATAMSTDTQYFGPGTRLTVL.

The chain links TRBV9 to TRBJ2-2, with D tentatively TRBD1 (5 bases). The CDR3 covers 15 residues. Trimming pared 4 bases from V and 5 bases from J, leaving 15 bases between. Germline CDR1 and CDR2: SGDLS and YYNGEE. Here the CDR3 reads CASSLRDPLTGELFF. The CDR3 region has the DNA TGTGCCAGCAGCCTCAGGGATCCGCTAACCGGGGAGCTGTTTTTT.

The genes are TRBV13 and TRBJ1-6, with TRBD1 matching 7 bases. Germline V lookup: CDR1 PRHDT, CDR2 FYEKMQ (reference sequence). CDR3 length equals 12 residues. After removal of 5 bases from V and 14 bases from J, the junction contained 6 bases not matched to a gene. The CDR3 here is CASSLQGRTLHF. The CDR3 nucleotides are TGTGCCAGCAGCCTACAGGGGAGAACCCTCCACTTT.

The chain links TRBV5-1 to TRBJ2-3, with a weak D call TRBD1 (5 bases). The germline gives CDR1 SGHRS, CDR2 YFSETQ. V was cut by 4 bases and J by 0 bases, with 12 bases left in between. The length of the CDR3 is 15 residues. The CDR3 sequence: CASSLDKSSTDTQYF. The CDR3, as DNA: TGCGCCAGCAGCCTGGACAAATCTAGCACAGATACGCAGTATTTT. Full variable domain (missing parts from reference TRBV5-1 and TRBJ2-3): KAGVTQTPRYLIKTRGQQVTLSCSPISGHRSVSWYQQTPGQGLQFLFEYFSETQRNKGNFPGRFSGRQFSNSRSEMNVSTLELGDSALYLCASSLDKSSTDTQYFGPGTRLTVL.

The chain uses TRBV13 and TRBJ2-7; D may be TRBD1 or TRBD2 (6 bases each). Germline CDR1 and CDR2: PRHDT and FYEKMQ (reference sequence). Trimming removed 1 base from V and 1 base from J, with 11 bases in between. The CDR3 is 15 amino acids. CDR3 sequence reads: CASSLVGGQSYEQYF. The DNA of the CDR3 is TGTGCCAGCAGCTTAGTTGGGGGGCAATCCTACGAGCAGTACTTC.

The V call is TRBV15, the J call TRBJ2-3; TRBD1 or TRBD2 may be the D gene (6 bases each). The CDR3 has 15 amino acids. V lost 3 bases, J lost 9 bases, and 19 bases lay in between. Germline values: CDR1 LNHNV, CDR2 YYDKDF (reference sequence). The CDR3 protein is CATSRAEGDWATQYF. CDR3 nucleotide sequence: TGTGCCACCAGCAGGGCCGAGGGGGACTGGGCCACGCAGTATTTT.

V and J are TRBV28 and TRBJ1-2; 9 bases align to TRBD1. Trimming cost V 2 bases and J 7 bases; bases outside gene matches: 8. Germline-derived CDR1 and CDR2 are MDHEN and SYDVKM. The CDR3 runs 15 residues. The CDR3 DNA reads TGTGCCAGCAGTTTAGGCCCGGGACAGGGTGTTGGCTACACCTTC. It is translated as CASSLGPGQGVGYTF.